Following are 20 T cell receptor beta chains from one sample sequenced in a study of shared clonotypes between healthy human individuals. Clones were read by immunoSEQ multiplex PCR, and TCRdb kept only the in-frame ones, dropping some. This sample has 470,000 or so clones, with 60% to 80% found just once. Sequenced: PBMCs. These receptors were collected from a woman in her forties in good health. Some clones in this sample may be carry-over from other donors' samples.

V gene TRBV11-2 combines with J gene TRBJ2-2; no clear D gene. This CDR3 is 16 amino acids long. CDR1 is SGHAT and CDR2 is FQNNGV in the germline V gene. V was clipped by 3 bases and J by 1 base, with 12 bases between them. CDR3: CASSLVGQENTGELFF. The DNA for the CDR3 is TGTGCCAGCAGCTTGGTAGGGCAGGAGAACACCGGGGAGCTGTTTTTT.

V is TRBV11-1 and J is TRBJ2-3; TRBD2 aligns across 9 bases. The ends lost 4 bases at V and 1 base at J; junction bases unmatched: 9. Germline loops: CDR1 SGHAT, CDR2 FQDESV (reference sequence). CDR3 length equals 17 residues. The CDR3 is CASSSTKRTSGTDTQYF. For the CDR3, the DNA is TGTGCCAGCAGCTCCACAAAACGGACTAGCGGCACAGATACGCAGTATTTT.

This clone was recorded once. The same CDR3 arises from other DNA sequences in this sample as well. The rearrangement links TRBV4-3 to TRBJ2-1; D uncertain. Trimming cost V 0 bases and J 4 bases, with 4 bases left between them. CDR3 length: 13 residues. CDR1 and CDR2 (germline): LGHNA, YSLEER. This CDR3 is CASSQDSYNEQFF. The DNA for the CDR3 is TGCGCCAGCAGCCAAGACAGTTACAATGAGCAGTTCTTC.

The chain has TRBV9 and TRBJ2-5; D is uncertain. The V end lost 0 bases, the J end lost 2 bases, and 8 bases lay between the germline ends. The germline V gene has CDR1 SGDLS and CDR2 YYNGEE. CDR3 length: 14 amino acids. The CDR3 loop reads CASSVVWDQETQYF. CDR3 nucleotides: TGTGCCAGCAGCGTAGTATGGGATCAAGAGACCCAGTACTTC. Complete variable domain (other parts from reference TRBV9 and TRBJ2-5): DSGVTQTPKHLITATGQRVTLRCSPRSGDLSVYWYQQSLDQGLQFLIQYYNGEERAKGNILERFSAQQFPDLHSELNLSSLELGDSALYFCASSVVWDQETQYFGPGTRLLVL.

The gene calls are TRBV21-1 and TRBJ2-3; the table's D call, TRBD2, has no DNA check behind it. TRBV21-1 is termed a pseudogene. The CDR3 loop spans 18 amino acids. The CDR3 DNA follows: TGTGCCAGCACTACCCAGGGACGGCGGGGGGGCGGCACAGATACGCAGTATTTT. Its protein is CASTTQGRRGGGTDTQYF.

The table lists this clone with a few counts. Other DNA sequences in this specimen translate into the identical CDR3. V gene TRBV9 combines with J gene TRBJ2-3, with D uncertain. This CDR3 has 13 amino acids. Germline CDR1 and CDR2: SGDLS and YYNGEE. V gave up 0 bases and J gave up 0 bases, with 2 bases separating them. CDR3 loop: CASSVGSTDTQYF. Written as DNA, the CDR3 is TGTGCCAGCAGCGTAGGGAGCACAGATACGCAGTATTTT.

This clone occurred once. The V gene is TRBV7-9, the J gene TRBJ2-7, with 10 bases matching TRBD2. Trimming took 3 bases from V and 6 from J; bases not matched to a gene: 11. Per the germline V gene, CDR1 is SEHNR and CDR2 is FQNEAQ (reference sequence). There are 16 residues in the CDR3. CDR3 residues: CASSFALAGVYAEQYF. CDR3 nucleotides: TGTGCCAGCAGCTTTGCGCTAGCGGGAGTGTATGCCGAGCAGTACTTC.

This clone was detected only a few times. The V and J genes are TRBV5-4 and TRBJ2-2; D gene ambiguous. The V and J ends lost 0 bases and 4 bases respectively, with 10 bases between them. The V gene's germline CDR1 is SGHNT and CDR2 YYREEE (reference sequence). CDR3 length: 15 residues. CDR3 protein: CASSLEKGLTGELFF. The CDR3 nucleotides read TGTGCCAGCAGCTTGGAAAAGGGTCTCACCGGGGAGCTGTTTTTT.

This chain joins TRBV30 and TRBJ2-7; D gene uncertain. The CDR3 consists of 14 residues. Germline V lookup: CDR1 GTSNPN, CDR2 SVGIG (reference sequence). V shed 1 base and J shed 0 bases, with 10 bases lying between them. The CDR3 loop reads CAWSEDSFSYEQYF. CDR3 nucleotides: TGTGCCTGGAGTGAAGATAGTTTCTCCTACGAGCAGTACTTC.

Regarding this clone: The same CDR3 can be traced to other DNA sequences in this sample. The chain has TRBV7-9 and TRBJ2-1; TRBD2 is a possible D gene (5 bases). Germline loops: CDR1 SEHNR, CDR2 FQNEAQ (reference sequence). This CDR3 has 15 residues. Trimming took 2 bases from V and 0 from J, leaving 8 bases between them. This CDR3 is CASSLSGSSYNEQFF. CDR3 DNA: TGTGCCAGCAGCTTATCGGGGAGCTCCTACAATGAGCAGTTCTTC.

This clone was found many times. CDR3: CASSLVGRSKIYEQYF. In nucleotides, the CDR3 is TGTGCCAGCAGTTTAGTCGGACGTTCAAAAATCTACGAGCAGTACTTC. This rearrangement joins TRBV28 to TRBJ2-7; D unresolved. The CDR3 extends over 16 amino acids. V was clipped by 2 bases and J by 3 bases, with 17 bases between them. Germline V CDR1 and CDR2: MDHEN, SYDVKM.

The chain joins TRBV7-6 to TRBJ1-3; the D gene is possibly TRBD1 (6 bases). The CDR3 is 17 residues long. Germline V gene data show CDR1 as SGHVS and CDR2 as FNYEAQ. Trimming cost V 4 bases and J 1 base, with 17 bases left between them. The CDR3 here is CASSSSTGQQSGNTIYF. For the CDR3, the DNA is TGTGCCAGCAGCTCAAGTACCGGACAGCAGTCTGGAAACACCATATATTTT.

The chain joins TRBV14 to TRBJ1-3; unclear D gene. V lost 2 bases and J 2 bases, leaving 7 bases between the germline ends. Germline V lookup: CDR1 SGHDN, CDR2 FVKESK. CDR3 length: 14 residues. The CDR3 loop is CASSQRGAGNTIYF. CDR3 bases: TGTGCCAGCAGCCAACGTGGCGCTGGAAACACCATATATTTT.

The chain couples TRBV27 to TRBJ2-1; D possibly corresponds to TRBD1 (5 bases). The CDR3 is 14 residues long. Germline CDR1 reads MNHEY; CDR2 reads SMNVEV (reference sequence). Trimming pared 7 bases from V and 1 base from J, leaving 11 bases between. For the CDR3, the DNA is TGTGCCAGCACCACAGGTGAATCCTACAATGAGCAGTTCTTC. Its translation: CASTTGESYNEQFF.

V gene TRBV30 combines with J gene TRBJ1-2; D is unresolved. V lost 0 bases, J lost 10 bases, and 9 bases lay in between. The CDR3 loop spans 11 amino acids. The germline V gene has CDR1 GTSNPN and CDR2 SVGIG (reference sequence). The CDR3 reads CAWSVGFDYTF. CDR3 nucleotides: TGTGCCTGGAGTGTCGGTTTCGACTACACCTTC.

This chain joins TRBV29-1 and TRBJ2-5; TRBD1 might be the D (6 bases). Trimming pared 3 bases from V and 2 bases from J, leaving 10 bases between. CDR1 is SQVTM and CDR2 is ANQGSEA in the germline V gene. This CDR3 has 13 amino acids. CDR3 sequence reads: CSVDRDTQETQYF. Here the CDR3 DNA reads TGCAGCGTTGACCGGGACACTCAAGAGACCCAGTACTTC.

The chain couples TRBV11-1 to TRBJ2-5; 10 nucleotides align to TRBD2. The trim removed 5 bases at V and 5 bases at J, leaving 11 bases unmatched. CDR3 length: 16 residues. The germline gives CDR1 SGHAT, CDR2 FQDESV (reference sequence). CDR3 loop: CASSPSRAGGVETQYF. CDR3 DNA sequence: TGTGCCAGCAGCCCCAGTCGAGCGGGAGGGGTCGAGACCCAGTACTTC.

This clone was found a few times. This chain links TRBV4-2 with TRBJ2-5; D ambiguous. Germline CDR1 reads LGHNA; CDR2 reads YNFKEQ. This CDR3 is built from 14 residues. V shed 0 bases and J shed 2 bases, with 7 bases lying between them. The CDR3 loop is CASSQELGQETQYF. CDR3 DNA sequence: TGTGCCAGCAGCCAAGAACTCGGGCAAGAGACCCAGTACTTC.

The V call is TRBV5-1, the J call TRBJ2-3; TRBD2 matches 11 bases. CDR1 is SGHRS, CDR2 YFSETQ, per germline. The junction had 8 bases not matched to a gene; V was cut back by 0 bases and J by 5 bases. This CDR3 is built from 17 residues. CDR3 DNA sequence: TGCGCCAGCAGCTTGGCCATGACTAGCGGGAATCAAGATACGCAGTATTTT. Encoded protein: CASSLAMTSGNQDTQYF.

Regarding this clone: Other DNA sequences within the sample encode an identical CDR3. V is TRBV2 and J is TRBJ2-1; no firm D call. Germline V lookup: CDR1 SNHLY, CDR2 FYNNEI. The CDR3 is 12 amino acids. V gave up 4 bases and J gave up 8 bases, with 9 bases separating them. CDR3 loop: CASSGQGHEQFF. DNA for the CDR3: TGTGCCAGCAGTGGTCAAGGTCATGAGCAGTTCTTC.